These 29 T cell receptor beta chains were sequenced from one sample in a study of blood T cell repertoires in COVID-19. Sequencing used immunoSEQ multiplex PCR; TCRdb keeps in-frame clones, though not all of them. In the table there are some 300,000 clones, roughly 90% of which are singletons. Sequencing was performed on PBMCs or T cells enriched from blood (not recorded which). The receptors shown here come from a woman in her 30s who had been exposed to COVID-19.

The chain couples TRBV5-6 to TRBJ1-2; 7 nucleotides agree with TRBD1. CDR1 and CDR2 from the germline V gene are SGHDT and YYEEEE. The length of the CDR3 is 17 residues. V shed 3 bases, J shed 0 bases, and the junction held 11 bases outside the gene matches. DNA for the CDR3: TGTGCCAGCAGCTACCCGGGACAGACGGGAACTAACTATGGCTACACCTTC. As protein: CASSYPGQTGTNYGYTF.

This chain uses TRBV18 with TRBJ1-6; tentatively, D is TRBD1 (5 bases). V was shortened by 3 bases and J by 8 bases, with 11 bases between the two germline ends. This CDR3 has 14 amino acids. From germline, CDR1 is KGHSH and CDR2 LQKENI. DNA of the CDR3: TGTGCCAGCTCACCGACAGACGCGGATTCACCCCTCCACTTT. Amino acids: CASSPTDADSPLHF.

The chain has TRBV12-3 or TRBV12-4 and TRBJ1-2, with a weak D call TRBD1 (5 bases). Trimming shortened V by 4 bases and J by 7 bases, and 10 bases separated the two germline ends. This CDR3 has 12 residues. The DNA for the CDR3 is TGTGCCAGCAGTTATGCGGGGGGTGGCTACACCTTC. Protein sequence: CASSYAGGGYTF.

V and J are TRBV5-1 and TRBJ1-3; a possible D gene is TRBD1 (6 bases). The length of the CDR3 is 15 residues. V gave up 2 bases and J gave up 6 bases, with 15 bases separating them. Germline V lookup: CDR1 SGHRS, CDR2 YFSETQ. The CDR3 spells CASSFQGSPLNTIYF. The CDR3 region has the DNA TGCGCCAGCAGCTTCCAGGGGTCCCCTTTAAACACCATATATTTT.

The gene calls are TRBV6-5 and TRBJ1-5; D possibly corresponds to TRBD1 (6 bases). Trimming removed 6 bases at V and 3 bases at J, with 15 bases between. This CDR3 has 15 amino acids. Germline V gene data show CDR1 as MNHEY and CDR2 as SVGAGI. The CDR3: CASSHGYRDNQPQHF. CDR3 sequence (DNA): TGTGCCAGCAGCCACGGTTACAGGGACAATCAGCCCCAGCATTTT.

The V call is TRBV6-4, the J call TRBJ1-2; D is undetermined. This CDR3 contains 13 residues. Deletions cut 3 bases from V and 4 bases from J, with 9 bases between. Per germline, CDR1 MRHNA and CDR2 SNTAGT. CDR3 residues: CASSELSGYGYTF. The CDR3 region has the DNA TGTGCCAGCAGTGAGCTTTCCGGCTATGGCTACACCTTC.

V and J are TRBV5-1 and TRBJ2-5, with 10 bases fitting TRBD1. Germline V CDR1 and CDR2: SGHRS, YFSETQ. CDR3 length equals 16 residues. The ends lost 1 base at V and 5 bases at J; junction bases unmatched: 8. Here the CDR3 DNA reads TGCGCCAGCAGCTTGCACGGACAGGGGGTTGGGGAGACCCAGTACTTC. Translated: CASSLHGQGVGETQYF.

The V call is TRBV19, the J call TRBJ2-3; 9 positions match TRBD1. Per germline, CDR1 LNHDA and CDR2 SQIVND (reference sequence). The junction had 12 bases not matched to a gene; V was cut back by 4 bases and J by 4 bases. CDR3 length: 17 amino acids. Here the CDR3 reads CASSTTGQGVRSDTQYF. The DNA for the CDR3 is TGTGCCAGTAGTACGACGGGACAGGGAGTGAGGTCAGATACGCAGTATTTT.

The chain uses TRBV18 and TRBJ1-2; D unresolved. Germline V CDR1 and CDR2: KGHSH, LQKENI. The CDR3 totals 15 residues. Trimming stripped 3 bases from V and 8 bases from J, with 19 bases between. The CDR3 DNA sequence: TGTGCCAGCTCACCTCGGGATCCCTGGTACGCGGGCTACACCTTC. This encodes CASSPRDPWYAGYTF.

This sequence joins TRBV19 and TRBJ2-7; D not certain. The CDR3 spans 14 residues. The germline CDR1 and CDR2 sequences are LNHDA and SQIVND (reference sequence). Trimming stripped 3 bases from V and 7 bases from J, with 16 bases between. The DNA for the CDR3 is TGTGCCAGTAGTATCTCCCTCACCCCTATGGAGCAGTACTTC. This encodes CASSISLTPMEQYF.

The V call is TRBV9, the J call TRBJ1-2; unclear D gene. This CDR3 region has 17 residues. V was shortened by 4 bases and J by 6 bases, with 25 bases between the two germline ends. Germline CDR1 SGDLS, CDR2 YYNGEE. CDR3 bases: TGTGCCAGCAGCCCCATCCCGTTCGGGGAAGCCCTCAATGGCTACACCTTC. Its protein is CASSPIPFGEALNGYTF.

The chain joins TRBV5-4 to TRBJ1-1; D not certain. Germline assignment: CDR1 SGHNT and CDR2 YYREEE (reference sequence). There are 14 residues in the CDR3. V was trimmed by 5 bases and J by 0 bases, leaving 11 bases between them. The CDR3 sequence: CASREHEMNTEAFF. The CDR3, as DNA: TGTGCCAGCAGAGAGCACGAAATGAACACTGAAGCTTTCTTT.

The chain recombines TRBV6-5 with TRBJ1-3, with 7 bases aligning to TRBD1. The V gene's germline CDR1 is MNHEY and CDR2 SVGAGI. There are 13 residues in the CDR3. With V trimmed by 7 bases and J by 8 bases, 8 bases remained unmatched. CDR3 DNA sequence: TGTGCCAGCAATCCGGGCAGGGGGGACACCATATATTTT. Protein sequence: CASNPGRGDTIYF.

The rearrangement uses TRBV4-2 and TRBJ2-7; 7 bases agree with TRBD2. With V trimmed by 5 bases and J by 0 bases, 13 bases remained unmatched. The germline V gene has CDR1 LGHNA and CDR2 YNFKEQ. The CDR3 runs 17 residues. The CDR3 DNA is TGTGCCAGCAGCTCGTTTCGAAGCGGGAATAGCTCCTACGAGCAGTACTTC. This codes for CASSSFRSGNSSYEQYF.

J is TRBJ1-1 and V is TRBV2; 7 bases are a match to TRBD1. There are 13 residues in the CDR3. With V trimmed by 7 bases and J by 4 bases, 6 bases remained unmatched. The germline gives CDR1 SNHLY, CDR2 FYNNEI. The CDR3 spells CASTSDRTTEAFF. The CDR3 nucleotides read TGTGCCAGCACTTCGGACAGGACCACTGAAGCTTTCTTT.

The rearrangement uses TRBV9 and TRBJ1-2, with 9 positions matching TRBD1. The CDR3 spans 16 residues. CDR1 is SGDLS and CDR2 is YYNGEE in the germline V gene. The ends lost 1 base at V and 5 bases at J; junction bases unmatched: 9. The chain's CDR3 is CASSVHLQGARYGYTF. The CDR3 DNA reads as TGTGCCAGCAGCGTACATTTACAGGGGGCAAGATATGGCTACACCTTC. The whole variable domain, remainder taken from reference TRBV9 and TRBJ1-2, is DSGVTQTPKHLITATGQRVTLRCSPRSGDLSVYWYQQSLDQGLQFLIQYYNGEERAKGNILERFSAQQFPDLHSELNLSSLELGDSALYFCASSVHLQGARYGYTFGSGTRLTVV.

The rearrangement joins TRBV13 to TRBJ2-1; 8 nucleotides line up with TRBD2. The ends lost 5 bases at V and 0 bases at J; junction bases unmatched: 3. The CDR3 contains 15 residues. Per the germline V gene, CDR1 is PRHDT and CDR2 is FYEKMQ (reference sequence). The CDR3 protein is CASSRAGASYNEQFF. CDR3 in DNA: TGTGCCAGCAGCCGAGCGGGGGCCTCCTACAATGAGCAGTTCTTC.

The V gene is TRBV11-1, the J gene TRBJ2-3; 9 nucleotides agree with TRBD1. Germline trimming cut 4 bases from V and 0 bases from J; bases unmatched to any gene: 5. Per germline, CDR1 SGHAT and CDR2 FQDESV (reference sequence). This CDR3 is built from 16 residues. The CDR3 is CASSSTGGGSTDTQYF. The CDR3 DNA reads TGTGCCAGCAGCTCCACAGGGGGCGGAAGCACAGATACGCAGTATTTT.

This chain links TRBV12-3 or TRBV12-4 with TRBJ2-1; tentatively, D is TRBD2 (5 bases). Trimming took off 5 bases at V and 9 bases at J, with 11 bases between the two ends. This CDR3 has 12 residues. CDR3 loop: CASSPGLTEQFF. DNA for the CDR3: TGTGCCAGCAGTCCAGGACTCACTGAGCAGTTCTTC.

This chain links TRBV27 with TRBJ1-5, with D maybe TRBD1 (6 bases). The V gene lost 5 bases and the J gene lost 11 bases, with 16 bases spanning the gap. The CDR3 is 13 residues long. Per the germline V gene, CDR1 is MNHEY and CDR2 is SMNVEV (reference sequence). The CDR3 coding sequence is TGTGCCAGCAGTCCCTCAGGGGTCAGGGCCCAGCATTTT. Amino acid sequence: CASSPSGVRAQHF.

The table lists this clone with a count of one. The chain links TRBV4-3 to TRBJ1-1, with 10 positions matching TRBD1. This CDR3 has 16 residues. From germline, CDR1 is LGHNA and CDR2 YSLEER. With V trimmed by 0 bases and J by 3 bases, 4 bases remained unmatched. CDR3 sequence (DNA): TGCGCCAGCAGCCAAGATCCGGGACAGGGGTACACTGAAGCTTTCTTT. It encodes CASSQDPGQGYTEAFF.

V and J are TRBV29-1 and TRBJ1-1, with 8 bases that match TRBD1. The V segment lost 6 bases and the J segment 8 bases; nucleotides outside the gene matches: 14. The CDR3 spans 14 residues. Germline V gene data show CDR1 as SQVTM and CDR2 as ANQGSEA. The CDR3 nucleotides are TGCAGCGTCGGGACAGGTCGCGAGCCCCCGGAAGCTTTCTTT. This codes for CSVGTGREPPEAFF.

The genes are TRBV11-3 and TRBJ2-2, with 8 bases aligning to TRBD1. The CDR3 runs 14 residues. With V trimmed by 2 bases and J by 7 bases, 3 bases remained unmatched. Looked up from germline, CDR1 is SGHNT and CDR2 is YENEEA. CDR3 in amino acids: CASSLQGAGGELFF. CDR3 sequence (DNA): TGTGCCAGCAGCTTACAGGGGGCGGGCGGGGAGCTGTTTTTT. The variable domain in full, completed from reference TRBV11-3 and TRBJ2-2, reads EAGVVQSPRYKIIEKKQPVAFWCNPISGHNTLYWYLQNLGQGPELLIRYENEEAVDDSQLPKDRFSAERLKGVDSTLKIQPAELGDSAVYLCASSLQGAGGELFFGEGSRLTVL.

The V gene is TRBV7-2, the J gene TRBJ1-1; no clear D gene. Per germline, CDR1 SGHTA and CDR2 FQGNSA. The V and J ends lost 3 bases and 6 bases respectively, with 11 bases between them. The CDR3 contains 13 residues. The CDR3 region has the DNA TGTGCCAGCAGCTTGGACTCTTCCGCTGAAGCTTTCTTT. It translates to CASSLDSSAEAFF.

This clone was picked up a small number of times. The V and J genes are TRBV6-1 and TRBJ1-4; D perhaps matches TRBD1 (6 bases). The CDR3 has 16 amino acids. Germline V lookup: CDR1 MNHNS, CDR2 SASEGT. V lost 0 bases and J lost 10, with 18 bases in between. The DNA of the CDR3 is TGTGCCAGCAGTGAAGCGGTGGGGGCTGGCTTCGGAAAACTGTTTTTT. Translating it yields CASSEAVGAGFGKLFF.

The CDR3 here is CASSQSRGFTEAFF. The DNA of the CDR3 is TGCGCCAGCAGCCAGAGCCGGGGGTTCACTGAAGCTTTCTTT. J is TRBJ1-1 and V is TRBV4-3; D is perhaps TRBD1 (5 bases). The CDR3 is 14 residues long. V was shortened by 3 bases and J by 4 bases, with 12 bases between the two germline ends. Germline-derived CDR1 and CDR2 are LGHNA and YSLEER.

The rearrangement uses TRBV7-9 and TRBJ1-2; D is perhaps TRBD1 (6 bases). This CDR3 comprises 15 residues. Germline V lookup: CDR1 SEHNR, CDR2 FQNEAQ (reference sequence). V shed 2 bases and J shed 0 bases, with 10 bases lying between them. CDR3 DNA: TGTGCCAGCAGCTTAAAGGACAGAGCTAACTATGGCTACACCTTC. Translating gives CASSLKDRANYGYTF.

The V and J genes are TRBV10-3 and TRBJ2-3; possible D gene TRBD2, 6 bases. The length of the CDR3 is 15 residues. Trimming shortened V by 3 bases and J by 2 bases, and 12 bases separated the two germline ends. In germline, CDR1 is ENHRY, CDR2 SYGVKD. In DNA, the CDR3 is TGTGCCATCAGTGATGCGGGGCGCGCCACAGATACGCAGTATTTT. This codes for CAISDAGRATDTQYF.

V and J are TRBV5-6 and TRBJ2-2, with 9 bases that match TRBD1. V lost 0 bases, J lost 6 bases, and 9 bases stayed unmatched. The germline gives CDR1 SGHDT, CDR2 YYEEEE. The CDR3 is 17 residues long. The CDR3 DNA is TGTGCCAGCAGCTTGGAAAGTCCGGGACAGGGCCCCGGGGAGCTGTTTTTT. This translates into CASSLESPGQGPGELFF.